The next 7 T cell receptor beta chains were all read from a single sample in a study of CD8+ T cells in alopecia areata. The treatment is: oral pan-JAK inhibitor, 5-10 mg twice daily. Reverse transcription of extracted RNA yielded cDNA, which provided the sequencing template. Profiling relied on immunoSEQ multiplex PCR, and the TCRdb table lists in-frame clones only, not all of them. The sample records 75,000 to 80,000 clones, around 65% being singletons. Material: CD8+ T cells sorted from blood, obtained at week 24, from a patient treated with tofacitinib. These receptors were obtained from a human donor with alopecia areata.

The chain combines TRBV13 with TRBJ2-2; TRBD1 is a possible D gene (5 bases). Germline lookup yields CDR1 PRHDT and CDR2 FYEKMQ (reference sequence). Trimming shortened V by 2 bases and J by 7 bases, and 5 bases separated the two germline ends. This CDR3 has 12 amino acids. The CDR3: CASSLQGGELFF. As DNA, the CDR3 is TGTGCCAGCAGCTTACAGGGCGGGGAGCTGTTTTTT.

The chain uses TRBV29-1 and TRBJ2-2; tentatively, D is TRBD2 (6 bases). The germline CDR1 and CDR2 sequences are SQVTM and ANQGSEA. The CDR3 totals 13 residues. V lost 7 bases to trimming and J lost 1 base, with 10 bases between them. CDR3 loop: CSASEGNTGELFF. Here the CDR3 DNA reads TGCAGCGCGTCGGAGGGGAACACCGGGGAGCTGTTTTTT.

As for this clone: The sample carries other DNA sequences with the same CDR3. The chain combines TRBV6-5 with TRBJ2-7; 7 nucleotides line up with TRBD1. CDR1 and CDR2 from the germline V gene are MNHEY and SVGAGI. This CDR3 comprises 13 residues. Trimming removed 2 bases from V and 4 bases from J; junction bases left unmatched: 2. The CDR3 nucleotides are TGTGCCAGCAGTTACGGGACAGTGTACGAGCAGTACTTC. Encoded protein: CASSYGTVYEQYF.

The chain is built from TRBV15 and TRBJ1-6; 8 bases are shared with TRBD1. This CDR3 spans 15 amino acids. The V gene end was trimmed by 0 bases and the J gene end by 7 bases; junction bases not matched to a gene: 2. Germline V gene data show CDR1 as LNHNV and CDR2 as YYDKDF (reference sequence). The CDR3 nucleotides read TGTGCCACCAGCAGAGAGGACAGGGTCAATTCACCCCTCCACTTT. Translation: CATSREDRVNSPLHF.

This chain links TRBV29-1 with TRBJ1-2, with D hard to call. Between the trimmed V and J ends, which lost 1 base and 6 bases, there was a span of 18 bases. CDR3 length: 15 residues. Germline lookup yields CDR1 SQVTM and CDR2 ANQGSEA. The CDR3 loop is CSVEALRRNRHGYTF. The CDR3 coding sequence is TGCAGCGTTGAAGCCTTACGACGAAATAGGCATGGCTACACCTTC.

This clone came up once. The chain employs TRBV7-2 and TRBJ2-1, with TRBD2 as a possible D gene (5 bases). Germline V gives CDR1 SGHTA, CDR2 FQGNSA. Trimming took 2 bases from V and 4 from J, leaving 12 bases between them. This CDR3 region has 15 residues. The CDR3 bases are TGTGCCAGCAGCTTAAAGGACTCCCATTACAATGAGCAGTTCTTC. Its protein product is CASSLKDSHYNEQFF.

This chain uses TRBV6-5 with TRBJ1-5; D unclear. CDR1 is MNHEY and CDR2 is SVGAGI in the germline V gene. Trimming took off 5 bases at V and 9 bases at J, with 11 bases between the two ends. The CDR3 spans 12 residues. The CDR3 region has the DNA TGTGCCAGCAGTGAAGCGCGGCGGCCCCAGCATTTT. Its translation is CASSEARRPQHF.